This record looks at one T cell receptor beta chain sequence and its context. Profiled with immunoSEQ multiplex PCR; TCRdb holds only in-frame clones, not every one. The sample yields approximately 35,000 clones, 85% to 90% seen once. This sample was included in a study of T cells in localized non-small cell lung cancer. CDR3 size: 15 residues. V gave up 7 bases and J gave up 4 bases, with 19 bases separating them. Germline V gene lookup returns CDR1 SGHAT and CDR2 FQNNGV. This sequence joins TRBV11-2 and TRBJ1-1; possible D gene TRBD1, 5 bases. The sequence was collected from a man aged 40 to 75 with stage I lung adenocarcinoma. The sequenced sample was peripheral blood, obtained before any cancer treatment. In nucleotides, the CDR3 is TGTGCCAGCACCAATGGAGGGGATTGGATCACTGAAGCTTTCTTT. This sequence encodes CASTNGGDWITEAFF. Variable domain in full (rest from reference TRBV11-2 and TRBJ1-1): EAGVAQSPRYKIIEKRQSVAFWCNPISGHATLYWYQQILGQGPKLLIQFQNNGVVDDSQLPKDRFSAERLKGVDSTLKIQPAKLEDSAVYLCASTNGGDWITEAFFGQGTRLTVV.